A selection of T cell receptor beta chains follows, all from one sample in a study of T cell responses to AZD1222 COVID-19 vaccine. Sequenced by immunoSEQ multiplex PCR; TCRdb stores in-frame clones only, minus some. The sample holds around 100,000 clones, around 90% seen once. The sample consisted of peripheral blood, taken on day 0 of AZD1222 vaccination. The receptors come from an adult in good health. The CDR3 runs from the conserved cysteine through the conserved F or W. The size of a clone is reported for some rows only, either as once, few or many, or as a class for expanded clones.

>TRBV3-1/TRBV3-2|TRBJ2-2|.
CASSRGLAGELFF
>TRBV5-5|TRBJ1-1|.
CASSSVDVSEAFF
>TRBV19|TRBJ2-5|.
CASRIPGKEETQYF
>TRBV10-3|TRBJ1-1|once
CAIRDRGLAEAFF
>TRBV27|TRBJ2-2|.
CASSLSGNTGELFF
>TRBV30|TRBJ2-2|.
CAWKGAGTGVAGELFF
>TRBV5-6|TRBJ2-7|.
CASEPKDGFYEQYF
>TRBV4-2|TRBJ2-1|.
CASSLIPGEQFF
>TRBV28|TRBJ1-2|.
CASSLTQGINYGYTF
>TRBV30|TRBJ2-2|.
CAWSRGQNTGELFF
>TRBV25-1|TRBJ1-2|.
CASSEVGRGNYGYTF
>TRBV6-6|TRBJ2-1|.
CASSPGYNEQFF
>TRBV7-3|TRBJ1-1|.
CASSLVRGEAEAFF
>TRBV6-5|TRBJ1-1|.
CASSYRGANTEAFF
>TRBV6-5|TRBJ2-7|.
CASRLGQGAYEQYF
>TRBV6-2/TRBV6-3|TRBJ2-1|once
CASSSGASSYNEQFF
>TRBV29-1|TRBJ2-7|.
CSVGDRSSYEQYF
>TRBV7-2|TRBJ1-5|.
CASSPDSYNQPQHF
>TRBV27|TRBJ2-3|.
CASIAWGGEDTQYF
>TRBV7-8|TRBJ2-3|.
CASSPGTSGGRGDTQYF
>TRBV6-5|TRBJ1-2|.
CASRPEGYGYTF
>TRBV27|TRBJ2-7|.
CASSSPGLAAWEQYF
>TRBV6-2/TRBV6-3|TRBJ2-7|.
CASSSTGTLYEQYF
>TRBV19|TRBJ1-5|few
CASTKGNRNQPQHF
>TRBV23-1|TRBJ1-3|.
CASSHRGRSSGNTIYF
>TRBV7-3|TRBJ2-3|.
CASSFGSTDTQYF
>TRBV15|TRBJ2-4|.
CATSRPTQGARDIQYF
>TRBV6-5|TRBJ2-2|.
CASSRGPNTGELFF
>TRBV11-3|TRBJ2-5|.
CASSLGQGDGETQYF
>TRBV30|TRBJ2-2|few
CAWTSGGAGELFF
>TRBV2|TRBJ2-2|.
CASNQIWDRGTGELFF
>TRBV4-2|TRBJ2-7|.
CASSQARGPGDEQYF
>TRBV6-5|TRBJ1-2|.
CASRGEGGYTF
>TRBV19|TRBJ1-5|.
CASTPGTFQPQHF